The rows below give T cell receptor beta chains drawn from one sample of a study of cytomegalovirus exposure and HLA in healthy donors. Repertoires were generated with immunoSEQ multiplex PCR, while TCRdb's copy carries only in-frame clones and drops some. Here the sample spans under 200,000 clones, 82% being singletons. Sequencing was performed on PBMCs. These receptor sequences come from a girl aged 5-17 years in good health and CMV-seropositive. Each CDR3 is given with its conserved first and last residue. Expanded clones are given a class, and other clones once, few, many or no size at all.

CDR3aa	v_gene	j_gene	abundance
CASSPPGDYFSYNEQFF	TRBV18	TRBJ2-1	.
CAISKGTPHGYTF	TRBV10-3	TRBJ1-2	.
CASSLQGAGEQYF	TRBV27	TRBJ2-7	.
CASSHAPGQGFGELFF	TRBV4-3	TRBJ2-2	.
CASIRGGPEQYF	TRBV2	TRBJ2-7	.
CASSPRDWGYEQYF	TRBV5-6	TRBJ2-7	.
CAMDSRNIQYF	TRBV27	TRBJ2-4	.
CAWTGTGVSHEQYF	TRBV30	TRBJ2-7	.
CASSQDILRTGGTEAFF	TRBV4-1	TRBJ1-1	once
CATSRETATDYYSGNTIYF	TRBV15	TRBJ1-3	.
CASSGAGVYTGELFF	TRBV11-2	TRBJ2-2	.
CASSKGRGRDEQFF	TRBV21-1	TRBJ2-1	few
CASSLWGQGAREQYF	TRBV27	TRBJ2-7	once
CASSRTGSGANVLTF	TRBV28	TRBJ2-6	.
CAWTPGGAGESYEQYF	TRBV30	TRBJ2-7	.
CASSLLGGQRLYEQYF	TRBV28	TRBJ2-7	.
CASSYSKGEREGNNEQFF	TRBV6-7	TRBJ2-1	.
CASSESASGGEKGTQYF	TRBV10-1	TRBJ2-5	.
CASSLWRVSYNEQFF	TRBV5-1	TRBJ2-1	.
CAWKEVGQPQHF	TRBV30	TRBJ1-5	.
CASSIGRRDYGYTF	TRBV19	TRBJ1-2	.
CASSETGVEQYF	TRBV7-8	TRBJ2-7	.
CASREGLGQETQYF	TRBV6-5	TRBJ2-5	.
CASSPSVSGKIETQYF	TRBV14	TRBJ2-5	.
CASSFIQGQISETQYF	TRBV7-8	TRBJ2-5	.
CAISESVGVQETQYF	TRBV10-3	TRBJ2-5	.
CASSLDGTGVGYTF	TRBV7-9	TRBJ1-2	few
CACRDRGRNTEAFF	TRBV30	TRBJ1-1	.
CASSPAGRRFADTQYF	TRBV5-1	TRBJ2-3	once
CASSLRVVSSYNEQFF	TRBV27	TRBJ2-1	.
CASSLPPPVEQFF	TRBV5-4	TRBJ2-1	.
CASSYHRTFMDTEAFF	TRBV6-5	TRBJ1-1	.
CATAAPRQSNNEQFF	TRBV15	TRBJ2-1	.
CASSLVGNTEAFF	TRBV27	TRBJ1-1	once
CASSDLGGLSRQLFF	TRBV2	TRBJ1-4	.
CASSESSGRGGPLRDTQYF	TRBV10-2	TRBJ2-3	.
CSVTQGNTEAFF	TRBV29-1	TRBJ1-1	.
CASSFPNEGSGGPGEQFF	TRBV5-4	TRBJ2-1	.
CASSYRLGLGNEQFF	TRBV7-9	TRBJ2-1	once
CASSLNRVEAFF	TRBV28	TRBJ1-1	few
CASSSGGTSNWETQYF	TRBV7-2	TRBJ2-5	.
CASKISGGAETQYF	TRBV27	TRBJ2-5	.
CASRGQPNQPQHF	TRBV2	TRBJ1-5	.
CASSRLSSVRGTEAFF	TRBV4-1	TRBJ1-1	.
CASSPTGGSGANVLTF	TRBV6-4	TRBJ2-6	.
CASSMRLSSPNSPLHF	TRBV5-6	TRBJ1-6	.
CASGRGAPPNYEQYF	TRBV27	TRBJ2-7	.
CASSQREAGPPEAFF	TRBV7-9	TRBJ1-1	few
CASSDAGSGAKNIQYF	TRBV25-1	TRBJ2-4	.
CASCLSRGTSNGYTF	TRBV28	TRBJ1-2	.
CASSITGVEYF	TRBV2	TRBJ2-7	once
CASSLESVGSETEETQYF	TRBV5-1	TRBJ2-5	.